This TCR beta chain was found in a study of cytomegalovirus exposure and HLA in healthy donors. Overall study findings and caveats: Across all donors, roughly uniform sequencing depth was an assumption of the presence/absence analyses. Cytomegalovirus-associated TCR beta chains were listed, numbering 150 to 200. An analysis that was carried out later associated some 17,000 TCR beta sequences with HLA alleles at 0.05 false discovery rate. It emerged from a later analysis that several of the most significant clusters appeared to be linked to common viral pathogens.

With 60 Vbeta and 13 Jbeta primers, the PCR was carried out. TCRdb's copy holds only in-frame clones and misses some; the assay was immunoSEQ multiplex PCR. The sample has around 150,000 clones, approximately 87% seen once. Trimming removed 5 bases at V and 2 bases at J, with 7 bases between. Germline values: CDR1 DFQATT, CDR2 SNEGSKA (reference sequence). The CDR3 runs 11 residues. Comment on this clone: Its antigen remains unidentified.

Specimen: PBMCs. The J gene is TRBJ2-7, the V gene TRBV20-1; TRBD1 might be the D (6 bases). The source is a man between 35 and 55 years old in good health and CMV-seronegative. The CDR3 reads CSARTAYEQYF. The CDR3 DNA reads as TGCAGTGCTCGGACAGCCTACGAGCAGTACTTC.